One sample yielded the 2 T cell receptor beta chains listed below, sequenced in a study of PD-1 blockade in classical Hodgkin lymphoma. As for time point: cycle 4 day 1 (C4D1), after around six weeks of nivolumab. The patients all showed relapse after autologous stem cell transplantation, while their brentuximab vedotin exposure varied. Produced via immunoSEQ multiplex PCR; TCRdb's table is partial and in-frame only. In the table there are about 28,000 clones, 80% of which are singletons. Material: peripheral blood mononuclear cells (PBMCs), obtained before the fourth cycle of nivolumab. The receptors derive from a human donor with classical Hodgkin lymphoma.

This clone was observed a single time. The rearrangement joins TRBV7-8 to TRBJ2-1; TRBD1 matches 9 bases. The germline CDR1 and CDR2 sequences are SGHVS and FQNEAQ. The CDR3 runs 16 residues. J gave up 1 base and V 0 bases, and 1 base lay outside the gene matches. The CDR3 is CASSLAGTGSYNEQFF. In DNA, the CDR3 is TGTGCCAGCAGCTTAGCCGGGACAGGGTCCTACAATGAGCAGTTCTTC.

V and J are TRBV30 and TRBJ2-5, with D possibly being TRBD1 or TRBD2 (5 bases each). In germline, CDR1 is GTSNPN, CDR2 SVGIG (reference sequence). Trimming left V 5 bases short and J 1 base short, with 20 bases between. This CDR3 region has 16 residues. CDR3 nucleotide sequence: TGTGCCTGGTCTGACAAAACTTGGGGACCCCAAGAGACCCAGTACTTC. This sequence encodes CAWSDKTWGPQETQYF.